This T cell receptor beta chain was sequenced during a study of T-cell reconstitution after alpha-beta-depleted transplantation in children. Overall study findings and caveats: Several hundred expanded graft clones reportedly supplied alpha-beta T cells about two months after transplant. It was newly produced T cells that mostly accounted for T-cell counts and diversity one year after transplant. Elevated TCRbeta diversity at day 60 was traced, in some patients, to surviving recipient T cells and thymic progenitors.

Many counts were recorded for this clonotype. Its antigen remains unknown. A TCRbeta library incorporating unique molecular identifiers was prepared. TCRdb recomputed calls from the PCR reads with MiXCR, one row per CDR3 protein. Found here are hundreds of thousands of distinct CDR3 sequences, more than 9% of them singletons; the top ten hold 2%. CDR1 and CDR2 (germline): DFQATT, SNEGSKA (reference sequence). The CDR3 is 13 amino acids. This receptor was identified in a child between 2 and 9 years old with inherited bone marrow failure, due to receive a stem cell transplant. This sample comprised PBMCs, obtained before TCRalphabeta/CD19-depleted stem cell transplant. V usage is TRBV20-1 and J usage is TRBJ2-5, with 8 bases fitting TRBD2. The CDR3 nucleotides read TGCACCCCCAGCGGGAGCGCCTCAGGGACCCAGTACTTC. It specifies CTPSGSASGTQYF.